Reported below is one T cell receptor beta chain. The trim removed 4 bases at V and 2 bases at J, leaving 5 bases unmatched. The CDR3 is 16 residues long. Germline CDR1 MDHEN, CDR2 SYDVKM. This sample was included in a study of blood T cell repertoires in COVID-19. At the level of the study: Both acute and convalescent COVID-19 samples were obtained from the United States, Italy and Spain. PBMCs, B-cell-depleted T cells, or T cells provided the cDNA or gDNA that made up the material.

As handled by the study authors: It was from reference gene primer amplification that nucleated cell counts were estimated. TCRdb's table, derived via immunoSEQ multiplex PCR, lists solely in-frame clones and lacks some. V and J calls and clone size are given by that table; D and trimming were obtained from the DNA. The repertoire holds around 70,000 clones, with more than 85% as singletons. The sample was peripheral blood. This clonotype was sampled from a man aged 60 to 75 with acute or convalescent COVID-19. The rearrangement uses TRBV28 and TRBJ2-1; TRBD1 matches 10 bases. CDR3 sequence: CASSSSGQGTYNEQFF. The CDR3 coding sequence is TGTGCCAGCAGTTCCTCGGGACAGGGGACCTACAATGAGCAGTTCTTC.